Shown below are 15 T cell receptor beta chains from a single sample sequenced in a study of beta chain features in type 1 diabetes. Every bit of the isolated RNA underwent reverse transcription, so sequencing read expressed TCRB transcripts. The table came from immunoSEQ multiplex PCR; TCRdb's copy has only in-frame clones and leaves some out. The table has around 200,000 clones, around 13% seen once; the top ten hold 0.62%. Material: central memory CD4+ T cells from blood. These receptors were obtained from a woman aged 18 to 35 in good health.

This clone was detected many times. The chain couples TRBV11-2 to TRBJ2-3, with D hard to call. This CDR3 region has 12 residues. The V gene's germline CDR1 is SGHAT and CDR2 FQNNGV. V lost 3 bases to trimming and J lost 3 bases, with 4 bases between them. For the CDR3, the DNA is TGTGCCAGCAGCTTTCTGACAGATACGCAGTATTTT. It codes for CASSFLTDTQYF.

The CDR3: CASSLTGKPGELFF. The CDR3 DNA is TGTGCCAGCAGCTTAACAGGGAAGCCCGGGGAGCTGTTTTTT. The chain links TRBV7-9 to TRBJ2-2; weak D call: TRBD1 (6 bases). V was trimmed by 2 bases and J by 6 bases, leaving 10 bases between them. This CDR3 region has 14 residues. The germline V gene encodes CDR1 SEHNR and CDR2 FQNEAQ (reference sequence).

This clone turned up a few times. This chain joins TRBV7-8 and TRBJ2-7, with D perhaps TRBD2 (6 bases). The germline V gene encodes CDR1 SGHVS and CDR2 FQNEAQ. Deletions cut 0 bases from V and 8 bases from J, with 11 bases between. The length of the CDR3 is 13 residues. This CDR3 reads CASSLAGGPQQYF. As DNA, the CDR3 is TGTGCCAGCAGCTTAGCGGGAGGACCCCAGCAGTACTTC.

The chain employs TRBV30 and TRBJ2-7, with TRBD2 matching over 8 bases. J lost 2 bases, V lost 3 bases, and 9 bases had no gene match. This CDR3 comprises 15 residues. The V gene's germline CDR1 is GTSNPN and CDR2 SVGIG (reference sequence). The CDR3 bases are TGTGCCTGGAGGAACTCCGGGACTAGGCCCTACGAGCAGTACTTC. Translation: CAWRNSGTRPYEQYF.

J is TRBJ2-2 and V is TRBV2; 8 bases are shared with TRBD1. The germline gives CDR1 SNHLY, CDR2 FYNNEI. The V and J ends lost 6 bases and 7 bases, in that order; junction bases with no gene match: 4. CDR3 size: 13 residues. The CDR3 nucleotides read TGTGCCAGCAGGGGACAGGCCGGCGGGGAGCTGTTTTTT. This codes for CASRGQAGGELFF.

The V gene is TRBV6-6, the J gene TRBJ1-3; maybe TRBD1 (6 bases). This CDR3 has 14 residues. Looked up from germline, CDR1 is MNHNY and CDR2 is SVGAGI (reference sequence). V shed 7 bases and J shed 4 bases, with 14 bases lying between them. In nucleotides, the CDR3 is TGTGCCAGCATTCTAACAGGGTCGGGAAACACCATATATTTT. The encoded protein is CASILTGSGNTIYF.

This clone was found a few times. This chain uses TRBV28 with TRBJ1-2; D gene unclear. V shed 1 base and J shed 5 bases, with 11 bases lying between them. CDR3 size: 14 residues. The germline gives CDR1 MDHEN, CDR2 SYDVKM. This CDR3 is CASSLSAGPYGYTF. Here the CDR3 DNA reads TGTGCCAGCAGTTTATCGGCAGGCCCTTATGGCTACACCTTC.

J is TRBJ2-6 and V is TRBV6-1, with D possibly TRBD2 on 5 matching bases. The V and J ends lost 3 bases and 4 bases respectively, with 13 bases between them. Per germline, CDR1 MNHNS and CDR2 SASEGT. This CDR3 is built from 16 residues. Written as DNA, the CDR3 is TGTGCCAGCAGTGACCTCGGGGTCGAGGGGGCCAACGTCCTGACTTTC. This gives the protein CASSDLGVEGANVLTF.

This clone was seen a handful of times. The rearrangement joins TRBV14 to TRBJ2-1, with D maybe TRBD1 (6 bases). CDR1 and CDR2 (germline): SGHDN, FVKESK. Trimming took off 4 bases at V and 4 bases at J, with 8 bases between the two ends. There are 13 residues in the CDR3. The CDR3 here is CASSRQVYNEQFF. CDR3 DNA: TGTGCCAGCAGCCGACAGGTTTACAATGAGCAGTTCTTC.

The chain is built from TRBV5-6 and TRBJ2-6; D gene unclear. Germline CDR1 reads SGHDT; CDR2 reads YYEEEE. Trimming stripped 4 bases from V and 0 bases from J, with 14 bases between. The CDR3 sequence is 17 residues long. CDR3 protein: CASSLPAGRSGANVLTF. The DNA for the CDR3 is TGTGCCAGCAGCCTGCCGGCAGGTCGCTCTGGGGCCAACGTCCTGACTTTC.

There are a few counts of this clone. The rearrangement links TRBV5-1 to TRBJ2-5, with unresolved D. The CDR3 covers 15 residues. Between the trimmed V and J ends, which lost 0 bases and 3 bases, there was a span of 12 bases. Germline CDR1 and CDR2: SGHRS and YFSETQ. The CDR3 sequence is CASSLASVNKETQYF. The CDR3 coding sequence is TGCGCCAGCAGCTTGGCCAGCGTGAACAAAGAGACCCAGTACTTC.

The count of this clone is one. V usage is TRBV6-6 and J usage is TRBJ2-3; possible D gene TRBD2, 5 bases. The germline V gene has CDR1 MNHNY and CDR2 SVGAGI (reference sequence). V gave up 8 bases and J gave up 7 bases, with 19 bases separating them. This CDR3 spans 14 amino acids. CDR3 in amino acids: CASGESGRANTQYF. In DNA form, the CDR3 reads TGTGCCAGCGGCGAGTCGGGGAGAGCGAATACGCAGTATTTT.

The chain joins TRBV4-3 to TRBJ2-7; 9 bases agree with TRBD1. The CDR3 totals 15 residues. J was trimmed by 3 bases and V by 4 bases; bases with no gene match: 7. Germline CDR1 and CDR2: LGHNA and YSLEER. CDR3: CASSPGQGRDYEQYF. The CDR3 region has the DNA TGCGCCAGCAGCCCTGGACAGGGGCGCGACTACGAGCAGTACTTC.

This clone was seen only a few times. The CDR3 spells CASSRTANVYEQYF. The CDR3 coding sequence is TGTGCCAGTAGTAGGACAGCCAACGTCTACGAGCAGTACTTC. The V gene is TRBV19, the J gene TRBJ2-7; possibly TRBD1 for D (6 bases). This CDR3 spans 14 amino acids. Germline V gene lookup returns CDR1 LNHDA and CDR2 SQIVND (reference sequence). The V and J ends lost 4 bases and 3 bases respectively, with 13 bases between them.

This clone has a handful of counts. The CDR3 spells CASSLFQETQYF. DNA of the CDR3: TGTGCCAGCAGCCTCTTCCAAGAGACCCAGTACTTC. V usage is TRBV9 and J usage is TRBJ2-5; D gene uncertain. CDR3 size: 12 residues. Trimming removed 4 bases at V and 1 base at J, with 5 bases between. Germline lookup yields CDR1 SGDLS and CDR2 YYNGEE.